A single sample is the source of the 25 T cell receptor beta chains below, sequenced in a study of regulatory T cells in long-lasting Graves disease. Arm-PCR with iRepertoire HTBI primers amplified the CDR3 regions for these TCR beta libraries. MiXCR, run by TCRdb on the multiplex PCR reads, gives a single entry per CDR3 protein. The table lists 400,000 to 600,000 distinct CDR3 sequences, under 25% of them singletons. Documented time point: persistent/refractory GD, antithyroid drugs over 5 years with positive TRAb. Following extraction of RNA from PBMCs, that RNA was used to make the TCR library. Sequenced material: peripheral blood mononuclear cells (PBMCs), taken when the disease was refractory, from a patient treated with antithyroid drugs. These receptors came from a female donor with Graves disease.

This clonotype was seen many times. V and J are TRBV2 and TRBJ1-5, with D maybe TRBD1 (6 bases). Germline V lookup: CDR1 SNHLY, CDR2 FYNNEI. V was cut by 8 bases and J by 3 bases, with 11 bases left in between. The CDR3 loop spans 13 amino acids. CDR3 in amino acids: CASCQGPNQPQHF. The DNA for the CDR3 is TGTGCCAGCTGCCAGGGGCCCAATCAGCCCCAGCATTTT.

This clonotype was observed many times. V is TRBV28 and J is TRBJ1-5; no clear D. CDR1 MDHEN and CDR2 SYDVKM come from the germline V gene. This CDR3 region has 14 residues. V lost 3 bases to trimming and J lost 1 base, with 7 bases between them. This chain's CDR3 is CASSLWQSNQPQHF. The CDR3 DNA reads TGTGCCAGCAGTTTGTGGCAAAGCAATCAGCCCCAGCATTTT.

This clonotype was observed a few times. The rearrangement links TRBV24-1 to TRBJ2-2; 7 bases line up with TRBD2. The CDR3 is 15 amino acids. The junction had 5 bases not matched to a gene; V was cut back by 5 bases and J by 3 bases. Germline lookup yields CDR1 KGHDR and CDR2 SFDVKD. The CDR3 sequence is CATSAGGWYTGELFF. The CDR3 nucleotides read TGTGCCACCAGTGCGGGAGGATGGTACACCGGGGAGCTGTTTTTT.

J is TRBJ1-6 and V is TRBV7-9, with D hard to call. In germline, CDR1 is SEHNR, CDR2 FQNEAQ (reference sequence). V gave up 4 bases and J gave up 8 bases, with 18 bases separating them. The length of the CDR3 is 16 residues. This chain's CDR3 is CASSSPPSDQDSPLHF. CDR3 DNA sequence: TGTGCCAGCAGCTCTCCTCCATCCGACCAGGATTCACCCCTCCACTTT.

This chain links TRBV5-1 with TRBJ2-2, with D hard to call. The CDR3 has 17 amino acids. Germline lookup yields CDR1 SGHRS and CDR2 YFSETQ. The V end lost 4 bases, the J end lost 0 bases, and 16 bases lay between the germline ends. For the CDR3, the DNA is TGCGCCAGCAGCGGAAAAACCTGGATCGCGAACACCGGGGAGCTGTTTTTT. Its translation is CASSGKTWIANTGELFF.

This clonotype was counted at least ten times. This rearrangement joins TRBV7-9 to TRBJ1-2; no firm D call. With 6 bases removed from V and 4 bases from J, the gap between germline ends came to 6 bases. This CDR3 contains 11 residues. CDR1 is SEHNR and CDR2 is FQNEAQ in the germline V gene (reference sequence). CDR3 nucleotides: TGTGCCAGCAGTCTCGCCTATGGCTACACCTTC. Its translation is CASSLAYGYTF.

This clonotype was counted many times. The chain combines TRBV12-3 or TRBV12-4 with TRBJ1-6; TRBD1 matches 7 bases. The CDR3 sequence is 15 residues long. V was clipped by 2 bases and J by 7 bases; unmatched bases: 5. CDR3: CASSLRPQGNSPLHF. In DNA, the CDR3 is TGTGCCAGCAGTTTAAGGCCACAGGGGAATTCACCCCTCCACTTT.

This clonotype came up many times. The chain combines TRBV7-3 with TRBJ2-7; 10 positions agree with TRBD1. This CDR3 region has 15 residues. V lost 5 bases to trimming and J lost 6 bases; unmatched junction nucleotides: 10. Germline CDR1 reads SGHTA; CDR2 reads FQGTGA. The CDR3 DNA follows: TGTGCCAGCAGCGTTTACCCGGGACAGGGGTTCGAGCAGTACTTC. Its protein product is CASSVYPGQGFEQYF.

The V gene is TRBV7-8, the J gene TRBJ2-5; TRBD2 matches 8 bases. The CDR3 is 16 residues long. The germline gives CDR1 SGHVS, CDR2 FQNEAQ. With 0 bases clipped from V and 1 base from J, the junction kept 4 bases outside the gene matches. The CDR3 bases are TGTGCCAGCAGCTTAGCTCGGGGGGGCCGCCAAGAGACCCAGTACTTC. Its protein is CASSLARGGRQETQYF.

J is TRBJ1-6 and V is TRBV7-9; D is possibly TRBD1 (5 bases). This CDR3 has 14 residues. The germline V gene encodes CDR1 SEHNR and CDR2 FQNEAQ (reference sequence). V was clipped by 5 bases and J by 8 bases, with 13 bases between them. CDR3 nucleotide sequence: TGTGCCAGCAGCGAGGGACTGTCGTATTCACCCCTCCACTTT. Encoded protein: CASSEGLSYSPLHF.

This clonotype has at least ten counts. The J gene is TRBJ2-2, the V gene TRBV20-1; maybe TRBD2 (6 bases). Germline CDR1 and CDR2: DFQATT and SNEGSKA (reference sequence). Trimming cost V 4 bases and J 4 bases, with 13 bases left between them. The CDR3 consists of 14 residues. In DNA form, the CDR3 reads TGCAGTGCTATCGTGGATAGCGGCACCGGGGAGCTGTTTTTT. The encoded protein is CSAIVDSGTGELFF.

At least ten counts were recorded for this clonotype. In DNA, the CDR3 is TGTGCCAGCAGCTTAGGGGCGGGCAGGGGAAGAGGAGAGCAGTACTTC. Translation gives CASSLGAGRGRGEQYF. The V gene is TRBV11-2, the J gene TRBJ2-7; D perhaps matches TRBD1 (6 bases). CDR3 length: 16 residues. Trimming removed 1 base at V and 7 bases at J, with 20 bases between. Per the germline V gene, CDR1 is SGHAT and CDR2 is FQNNGV. The full variable domain, in which reference TRBV11-2 and TRBJ2-7 provide the parts outside the CDR3, is EAGVAQSPRYKIIEKRQSVAFWCNPISGHATLYWYQQILGQGPKLLIQFQNNGVVDDSQLPKDRFSAERLKGVDSTLKIQPAKLEDSAVYLCASSLGAGRGRGEQYFGPGTRLTVT.

This clonotype was seen many times. The V and J genes are TRBV2 and TRBJ1-1, with a tentative D call TRBD1 (6 bases). V lost 11 bases and J lost 0, with 13 bases in between. The CDR3 has 13 amino acids. Looked up from germline, CDR1 is SNHLY and CDR2 is FYNNEI. The CDR3 nucleotides are TGTGCCGCAACGGGACACTTGAACACTGAAGCTTTCTTT. Translated, it gives CAATGHLNTEAFF. Using reference TRBV2 and TRBJ1-1 for the parts outside the CDR3, the full variable domain is EPEVTQTPSHQVTQMGQEVILRCVPISNHLYFYWYRQILGQKVEFLVSFYNNEISEKSEIFDDQFSVERPDGSNFTLKIRSTKLEDSAMYFCAATGHLNTEAFFGQGTRLTVV.

The gene calls are TRBV11-2 and TRBJ2-2, with 8 positions matching TRBD2. CDR1 and CDR2 from the germline V gene are SGHAT and FQNNGV. J was trimmed by 3 bases and V by 3 bases; bases with no gene match: 3. This CDR3 has 15 amino acids. CDR3 nucleotide sequence: TGTGCCAGCAGCTTTGCAGCGGGGGACACCGGGGAGCTGTTTTTT. Its protein is CASSFAAGDTGELFF.

The CDR3 DNA sequence: TGTGCTATCAAAGGGCCTAACTACGAGCAGTACTTC. It yields the protein CAIKGPNYEQYF. The J gene is TRBJ2-7, the V gene TRBV6-1; D remains ambiguous. The CDR3 is made up of 12 amino acids. Germline V gene sequence: CDR1 MNHNS, CDR2 SASEGT.

The V call is TRBV12-3 or TRBV12-4, the J call TRBJ1-2; D is possibly TRBD1 (5 bases). Trimming cost V 1 base and J 8 bases, with 14 bases left between them. The CDR3 contains 14 residues. The CDR3 DNA is TGTGCCAGCAGTTTAGGGGGCGCTTTCGGGGGCTACACCTTC. Translating it yields CASSLGGAFGGYTF.

This clonotype appeared many times. The chain joins TRBV6-4 to TRBJ1-5; D unresolved. The V end was cut by 5 bases, the J end by 0 bases, with 20 bases between. Germline V gene sequence: CDR1 MRHNA, CDR2 SNTAGT. The CDR3 loop spans 18 amino acids. The CDR3 coding sequence is TGTGCCAGCAGTATTATCGGACGGGCCTCTTATAGCAATCAGCCCCAGCATTTT. As protein: CASSIIGRASYSNQPQHF.

This clonotype was seen many times. V is TRBV3-1 and J is TRBJ2-7, with 8 bases aligning to TRBD1. This CDR3 spans 14 amino acids. Trimming cost V 0 bases and J 3 bases; bases outside gene matches: 1. Per germline, CDR1 LGHDT and CDR2 YNNKEL (reference sequence). CDR3 amino acids: CASSQEDRDYEQYF. The DNA for the CDR3 is TGTGCCAGCAGCCAAGAGGACAGGGACTACGAGCAGTACTTC.

This clonotype was counted many times. This sequence joins TRBV6-2 or TRBV6-3 and TRBJ2-5; D is uncertain. The CDR3 has 14 amino acids. The V gene lost 2 bases and the J gene lost 5 bases, with 12 bases spanning the gap. Germline V gene data show CDR1 as MNHEY and CDR2 as SVGEGT. The CDR3 protein is CASSYAAPWETQYF. CDR3 nucleotide sequence: TGTGCCAGCAGTTACGCGGCGCCCTGGGAGACCCAGTACTTC.

This clonotype was detected a few times. The chain combines TRBV4-2 with TRBJ2-7, with TRBD2 matching 9 bases. After removal of 4 bases from V and 1 base from J, the junction contained 8 bases not matched to a gene. CDR3 size: 16 residues. Germline V gene lookup returns CDR1 LGHNA and CDR2 YNFKEQ. CDR3 nucleotide sequence: TGTGCCAGCAGCCCGGGGCCAGCGGGAGGATCCTACGAGCAGTACTTC. Its protein product is CASSPGPAGGSYEQYF.

This clonotype was counted ten times or more. The chain employs TRBV28 and TRBJ2-7, with D possibly TRBD2 on 7 matching bases. Germline V CDR1 and CDR2: MDHEN, SYDVKM. V lost 6 bases, J lost 3 bases, and 18 bases lay in between. This CDR3 contains 15 residues. CDR3: CASRGGGGLHYEQYF. CDR3 sequence (DNA): TGTGCCAGCAGGGGAGGGGGGGGACTGCACTACGAGCAGTACTTC.

Only a few counts were recorded for this clonotype. The chain joins TRBV7-9 to TRBJ1-6, with a weak D call TRBD1 (6 bases). Germline-derived CDR1 and CDR2 are SEHNR and FQNEAQ (reference sequence). The CDR3 covers 15 residues. Trimming cost V 5 bases and J 3 bases, with 11 bases left between them. CDR3: CASSARDIYNSPLHF. For the CDR3, the DNA is TGTGCCAGCAGCGCCCGGGACATCTATAATTCACCCCTCCACTTT.

This clonotype came up many times. This chain links TRBV28 with TRBJ2-5; D unclear. The germline V gene encodes CDR1 MDHEN and CDR2 SYDVKM. CDR3 length: 14 amino acids. The V gene lost 3 bases and the J gene lost 3 bases, with 11 bases spanning the gap. The CDR3 nucleotides read TGTGCCAGCAGTTTTAGGCGAGGTGAAGAGACCCAGTACTTC. It specifies CASSFRRGEETQYF.

This clonotype was counted at least ten times. The chain is built from TRBV12-3 or TRBV12-4 and TRBJ2-5; D call uncertain. The V end lost 0 bases, the J end lost 4 bases, and 9 bases lay between the germline ends. The CDR3 runs to 14 residues. The chain's CDR3 is CASSLAYIGETQYF. The CDR3, as DNA: TGTGCCAGCAGTTTAGCGTACATAGGAGAGACCCAGTACTTC.

In its sample, this clonotype was seen once. This chain uses TRBV2 with TRBJ2-7; 7 bases align to TRBD2. V shed 3 bases, J shed 4 bases, and the junction held 9 bases outside the gene matches. Per germline, CDR1 SNHLY and CDR2 FYNNEI. The CDR3 has 15 amino acids. This CDR3 reads CASSEGRDQLYEQYF. The DNA for the CDR3 is TGTGCCAGCAGTGAGGGGAGGGACCAACTATACGAGCAGTACTTC.